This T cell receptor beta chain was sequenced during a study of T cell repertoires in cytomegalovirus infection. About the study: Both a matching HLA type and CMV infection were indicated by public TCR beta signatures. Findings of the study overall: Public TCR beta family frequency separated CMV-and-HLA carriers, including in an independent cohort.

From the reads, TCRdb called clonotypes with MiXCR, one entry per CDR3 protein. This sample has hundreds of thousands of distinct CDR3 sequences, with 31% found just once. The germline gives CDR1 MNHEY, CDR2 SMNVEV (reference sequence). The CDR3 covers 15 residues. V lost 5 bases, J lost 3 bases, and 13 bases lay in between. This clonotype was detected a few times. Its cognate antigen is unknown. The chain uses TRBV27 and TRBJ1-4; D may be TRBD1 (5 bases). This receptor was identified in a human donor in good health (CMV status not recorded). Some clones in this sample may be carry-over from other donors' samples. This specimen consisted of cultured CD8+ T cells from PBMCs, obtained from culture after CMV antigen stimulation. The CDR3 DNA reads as TGTGCCAGCAGTCCTTGGCAGGGCCCTAATGAAAAACTGTTTTTT. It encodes CASSPWQGPNEKLFF.